The 27 T cell receptor beta chains below come from one sample, sequenced in a study of T-cell memory formation after mild COVID-19. MiXCR, applied by TCRdb to the 5' RACE reads, yields one record per CDR3 protein. The table lists 140,000 or so distinct CDR3 sequences, 6% to 7% of them singletons. The sample comprised PBMCs or a T cell subset sorted from them (not recorded which). The receptors come from an adult woman who had mild COVID-19 (a few samples of this study predate the infection). Cell type and time point are not known.

The chain combines TRBV20-1 with TRBJ1-3; D possibly corresponds to TRBD1 (5 bases). From germline, CDR1 is DFQATT and CDR2 SNEGSKA (reference sequence). This CDR3 has 14 residues. Trimming shortened V by 6 bases and J by 0 bases, and 12 bases separated the two germline ends. DNA for the CDR3: TGCAGTGCCCAAGGGAGGGGCTCTGGAAACACCATATATTTT. Protein: CSAQGRGSGNTIYF.

This chain links TRBV5-1 with TRBJ2-1; D tentatively fits TRBD1 or TRBD2 (5 bases each). The CDR3 contains 14 residues. Germline values: CDR1 SGHRS, CDR2 YFSETQ. Trimming removed 5 bases at V and 12 bases at J, with 21 bases between. CDR3 region: CASSGEGEGSVQFF. The CDR3, as DNA: TGCGCCAGCAGTGGTGAAGGTGAGGGGTCGGTGCAGTTCTTC. Drawing the rest from reference TRBV5-1 and TRBJ2-1, the complete variable domain is KAGVTQTPRYLIKTRGQQVTLSCSPISGHRSVSWYQQTPGQGLQFLFEYFSETQRNKGNFPGRFSGRQFSNSRSEMNVSTLELGDSALYLCASSGEGEGSVQFFGPGTRLTVL.

This clonotype was seen more than once but under ten times. The CDR3 DNA sequence: TGTGCCAGCAGTGAGGGGAGCGGGTTGAATGAGCAGTTCTTC. It codes for CASSEGSGLNEQFF. The rearrangement links TRBV25-1 to TRBJ2-1; D might be TRBD2 (6 bases). Trimming took 3 bases from V and 7 from J, leaving 13 bases between them. This CDR3 has 14 residues. CDR1 is MGHDK, CDR2 SYGVNS, per germline.

This clonotype occurred many times. The chain is built from TRBV5-1 and TRBJ2-1, with 8 bases matching TRBD1. CDR3 size: 14 residues. The V and J ends lost 3 bases and 5 bases, in that order; junction bases with no gene match: 4. The germline V gene has CDR1 SGHRS and CDR2 YFSETQ. CDR3 protein: CASSSRGHNNEQFF. The CDR3, as DNA: TGCGCCAGCAGCTCCAGGGGGCACAACAATGAGCAGTTCTTC.

V is TRBV19 and J is TRBJ1-5; D gene unclear. The germline gives CDR1 LNHDA, CDR2 SQIVND (reference sequence). CDR3 length: 17 amino acids. V was shortened by 8 bases and J by 3 bases, with 23 bases between the two germline ends. The chain's CDR3 is CASRWSAAKGSNQPQHF. For the CDR3, the DNA is TGTGCCAGTCGGTGGAGCGCGGCTAAAGGTTCCAATCAGCCCCAGCATTTT.

This clonotype was found many times. The chain joins TRBV7-2 to TRBJ2-3; TRBD2 matches 9 bases. Trimming removed 1 base from V and 1 base from J; junction bases left unmatched: 9. This CDR3 is built from 18 residues. Per the germline V gene, CDR1 is SGHTA and CDR2 is FQGNSA. The CDR3 region is CASSLDLAGMGGTDTQYF. CDR3 nucleotides: TGTGCCAGCAGCTTAGACCTAGCGGGGATGGGGGGCACAGATACGCAGTATTTT.

The chain couples TRBV5-1 to TRBJ2-7; 8 nucleotides align to TRBD1. With V trimmed by 3 bases and J by 3 bases, 5 bases remained unmatched. The CDR3 runs to 14 residues. Germline values: CDR1 SGHRS, CDR2 YFSETQ. For the CDR3, the DNA is TGCGCCAGCAGCTCCGGGACAGGCCTCTACGAGCAGTACTTC. Translated: CASSSGTGLYEQYF.

This clonotype was recorded at least ten times. V usage is TRBV5-5 and J usage is TRBJ2-7, with no clear D. Germline loops: CDR1 SGHKS, CDR2 YYEKEE (reference sequence). The germline V and J ends were trimmed by 5 bases and 3 bases, with 24 bases remaining between them. The CDR3 has 17 amino acids. The CDR3, as DNA: TGTGCCAGCAGTTCGAGAAGGAGTCCCTCCGACTTCTACGAGCAGTACTTC. Translation gives CASSSRRSPSDFYEQYF. Using reference TRBV5-5 and TRBJ2-7 for the parts outside the CDR3, the full variable domain is DAGVTQSPTHLIKTRGQQVTLRCSPISGHKSVSWYQQVLGQGPQFIFQYYEKEERGRGNFPDRFSARQFPNYSSELNVNALLLGDSALYLCASSSRRSPSDFYEQYFGPGTRLTVT.

This clonotype has at least ten counts. This sequence joins TRBV12-3 or TRBV12-4 and TRBJ1-6, with TRBD1 identical over 10 bases. V was clipped by 6 bases and J by 6 bases; unmatched bases: 2. The CDR3 is made up of 14 amino acids. The CDR3 DNA sequence: TGTGCCAGCAGGGGGACAGGGGTTAATTCACCCCTCCACTTT. It encodes CASRGTGVNSPLHF.

This clonotype has a count of ten or more. V usage is TRBV19 and J usage is TRBJ2-1; a weak D match, TRBD2 (7 bases). The germline V gene encodes CDR1 LNHDA and CDR2 SQIVND (reference sequence). V lost 4 bases and J lost 7, with 11 bases in between. This CDR3 has 13 residues. CDR3 amino acids: CASSSEGGNEQFF. The DNA of the CDR3 is TGTGCCAGTAGTAGCGAGGGGGGGAATGAGCAGTTCTTC.

In this sample, this clonotype turned up a few times. This chain joins TRBV5-1 and TRBJ1-2, with TRBD1 matching over 9 bases. V dropped 4 bases and J dropped 12; count of bases not matched to a gene: 7. The CDR3 length is 12 residues. Germline V gives CDR1 SGHRS, CDR2 YFSETQ. The CDR3 DNA follows: TGCGCCAGCAGCAGCGGACAGGGGTTAAACACCTTC. The encoded protein is CASSSGQGLNTF.

The chain is built from TRBV11-3 and TRBJ2-3; perhaps TRBD2 as D (5 bases). Germline V gene lookup returns CDR1 SGHNT and CDR2 YENEEA. The CDR3 totals 14 residues. Trimming cost V 2 bases and J 1 base, with 7 bases left between them. DNA for the CDR3: TGTGCCAGCAGCTTACGGCGGGGCACAGATACGCAGTATTTT. It translates to CASSLRRGTDTQYF.

This clonotype has a count of ten or more. This chain uses TRBV27 with TRBJ1-5; D is possibly TRBD1 (6 bases). Germline V gene lookup returns CDR1 MNHEY and CDR2 SMNVEV (reference sequence). CDR3 length: 17 residues. Between the trimmed V and J ends, which lost 3 bases and 3 bases, there was a span of 18 bases. CDR3 residues: CASSFIARTVDNQPQHF. The CDR3 DNA sequence: TGTGCCAGCAGTTTTATCGCGAGGACAGTGGACAATCAGCCCCAGCATTTT.

This clonotype was seen a handful of times. The chain is built from TRBV5-4 and TRBJ2-3; no clear D gene. Trimming took off 2 bases at V and 1 base at J, with 8 bases between the two ends. The length of the CDR3 is 14 residues. Germline V gives CDR1 SGHNT, CDR2 YYREEE (reference sequence). The CDR3, as DNA: TGTGCCAGCAGCTTTAACATGGGCACAGATACGCAGTATTTT. Residues: CASSFNMGTDTQYF.

This chain joins TRBV30 and TRBJ2-1; TRBD2 agrees at 8 bases. The germline V gene has CDR1 GTSNPN and CDR2 SVGIG (reference sequence). The CDR3 spans 15 residues. Trimming at V came to 0 bases and at J to 7 bases, leaving 8 bases not matched to a gene. The CDR3 is CAWSVGLAGKNEQFF. The CDR3 DNA reads as TGTGCCTGGAGTGTAGGGCTAGCGGGTAAGAATGAGCAGTTCTTC.

In this sample, this clonotype turned up many times. The rearrangement links TRBV19 to TRBJ2-2; no reliable D call. In germline, CDR1 is LNHDA, CDR2 SQIVND (reference sequence). Trimming cost V 1 base and J 3 bases, with 3 bases left between them. CDR3 length equals 13 residues. Here the CDR3 reads CASSIAHTGELFF. The CDR3 DNA follows: TGTGCCAGTAGTATAGCGCACACCGGGGAGCTGTTTTTT. Full variable domain (remainder filled in from reference TRBV19 and TRBJ2-2): DGGITQSPKYLFRKEGQNVTLSCEQNLNHDAMYWYRQDPGQGLRLIYYSQIVNDFQKGDIAEGYSVSREKKESFPLTVTSAQKNPTAFYLCASSIAHTGELFFGEGSRLTVL.

Ten or more counts support this clonotype. The V call is TRBV5-6, the J call TRBJ1-2; weak D call: TRBD1 (5 bases). The V end was cut by 2 bases, the J end by 4 bases, with 9 bases between. Germline V gives CDR1 SGHDT, CDR2 YYEEEE. The CDR3 has 13 amino acids. CDR3 sequence: CASSFFQGYGYTF. CDR3 coding DNA: TGTGCCAGCAGCTTCTTCCAGGGCTATGGCTACACCTTC.

This clonotype was counted at least ten times. The chain uses TRBV7-9 and TRBJ2-3, with 13 bases identical to TRBD2. Germline loops: CDR1 SEHNR, CDR2 FQNEAQ (reference sequence). The CDR3 has 16 residues. V lost 5 bases, J lost 2 bases, and 4 bases stayed unmatched. In nucleotides, the CDR3 is TGTGCCAGCAGCCCGGGACTAGCGGGACACACAGATACGCAGTATTTT. It translates to CASSPGLAGHTDTQYF.

The genes are TRBV18 and TRBJ2-7; D might be TRBD1 or TRBD2, each matching 5 bases. This CDR3 has 14 amino acids. The ends were cut back, 3 bases at V and 5 bases at J, with 14 bases in the middle. Germline assignment: CDR1 KGHSH and CDR2 LQKENI. CDR3: CASSPRTGTDEQYF. CDR3 coding DNA: TGTGCCAGCTCACCTAGGACGGGGACCGACGAGCAGTACTTC.

The chain joins TRBV3-1 to TRBJ2-3; D is ambiguous. Germline-derived CDR1 and CDR2 are LGHDT and YNNKEL (reference sequence). CDR3 length: 14 amino acids. Trimming shortened V by 1 base and J by 3 bases, and 8 bases separated the two germline ends. Here the CDR3 reads CASSQVARTDTQYF. In DNA form, the CDR3 reads TGTGCCAGCAGCCAAGTGGCTAGAACAGATACGCAGTATTTT.

The genes are TRBV6-1 and TRBJ2-3; TRBD2 matches at 7 bases. The V segment lost 5 bases and the J segment 5 bases; nucleotides outside the gene matches: 7. The CDR3 runs 14 residues. From germline, CDR1 is MNHNS and CDR2 SASEGT. The chain's CDR3 is CASSFQRGEDTQYF. In DNA form, the CDR3 reads TGTGCCAGCAGTTTTCAGCGGGGAGAAGATACGCAGTATTTT.

This clonotype was picked up many times. The V gene is TRBV6-5, the J gene TRBJ2-1; 7 nucleotides match TRBD2. The CDR3 totals 15 residues. V trimming: 6 bases; J trimming: 5 bases; junction bases outside the gene matches: 10. The germline V gene has CDR1 MNHEY and CDR2 SVGAGI. The CDR3 region is CASRGRRERHNEQFF. The DNA for the CDR3 is TGTGCCAGCAGGGGCCGGCGGGAGCGACACAATGAGCAGTTCTTC.

This clonotype was detected ten times or more. The gene calls are TRBV7-3 and TRBJ2-3, with D possibly being TRBD1 (6 bases). Germline-derived CDR1 and CDR2 are SGHTA and FQGTGA. This CDR3 spans 15 amino acids. Trimming shortened V by 5 bases and J by 1 base, and 13 bases separated the two germline ends. The CDR3 here is CASSQRDMGTDTQYF. The CDR3 DNA follows: TGTGCCAGCAGCCAACGGGACATGGGCACAGATACGCAGTATTTT.

The chain uses TRBV28 and TRBJ1-5, with 9 bases lining up with TRBD1. Germline assignment: CDR1 MDHEN and CDR2 SYDVKM. The CDR3 consists of 15 residues. V trimming: 6 bases; J trimming: 6 bases; junction bases outside the gene matches: 9. In DNA, the CDR3 is TGTGCCAGCAGAAATCAACAGGGGGCGGGTCAGCCCCAGCATTTT. It yields the protein CASRNQQGAGQPQHF.

The chain recombines TRBV19 with TRBJ2-1; 11 nucleotides align to TRBD2. CDR3 length equals 17 residues. The germline CDR1 and CDR2 sequences are LNHDA and SQIVND (reference sequence). V trimming: 2 bases; J trimming: 3 bases; junction bases outside the gene matches: 6. In nucleotides, the CDR3 is TGTGCCAGTAGTATAAGGCGGGGACTAGCGGTCTACAATGAGCAGTTCTTC. Residues: CASSIRRGLAVYNEQFF.

This sequence joins TRBV3-1 and TRBJ2-6; D not resolved. Trimming took 0 bases from V and 0 from J, leaving 12 bases between them. The CDR3 consists of 18 residues. From germline, CDR1 is LGHDT and CDR2 YNNKEL (reference sequence). The CDR3 loop is CASSQDLTSSSGANVLTF. CDR3 bases: TGTGCCAGCAGCCAAGATCTTACCAGCTCCTCTGGGGCCAACGTCCTGACTTTC.

A few counts support this clonotype. The V call is TRBV29-1, the J call TRBJ1-2; tentatively, D is TRBD1 (6 bases). This CDR3 region has 14 residues. CDR1 SQVTM and CDR2 ANQGSEA come from the germline V gene. V dropped 1 base and J dropped 6 bases, with 15 bases sitting between them. CDR3 amino acids: CSVEAARGRDGYTF. In DNA form, the CDR3 reads TGCAGCGTTGAAGCGGCCAGGGGAAGGGATGGCTACACCTTC.